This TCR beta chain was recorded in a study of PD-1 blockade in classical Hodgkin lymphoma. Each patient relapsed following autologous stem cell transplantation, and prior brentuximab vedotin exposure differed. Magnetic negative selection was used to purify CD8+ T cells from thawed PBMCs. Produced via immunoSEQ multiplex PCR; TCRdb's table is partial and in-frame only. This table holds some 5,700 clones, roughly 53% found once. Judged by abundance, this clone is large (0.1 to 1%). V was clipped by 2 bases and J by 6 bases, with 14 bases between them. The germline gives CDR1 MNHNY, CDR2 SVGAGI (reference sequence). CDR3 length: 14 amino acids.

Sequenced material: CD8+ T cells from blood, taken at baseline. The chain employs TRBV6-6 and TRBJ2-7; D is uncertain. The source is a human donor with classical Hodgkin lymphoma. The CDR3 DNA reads TGTGCCAGCAGTTACGTTGACCGTGAGTCCGAGCAGTACTTC. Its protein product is CASSYVDRESEQYF.